The following is a TCR beta chain sequence with its context. Its recognized antigen is unknown. The data originate from a study of control samples from healthy donors and cancer patients (dated by TCRdb to about 2020). The method was the immunoSEQ multiplex PCR assay. Sourced from immuneACCESS, this table was stored by TCRdb with only in-frame sequences that have V and J called. A share of the clones is absent; for the studies checked, an unresolved V gene accounts for under half, and the remainder has no known explanation. This sample's listing comprises roughly 200,000 clones. Clones ranked in the top ten supply 2% to 2.5% of the sample. The sample comprised blood. This sequence was found in a woman aged 25 to 45 in good health.

Here the CDR3 is given as CASSYSHRTEAFF. The sequence in DNA is TGTGCCAGCAGTTACTCCCACAGGACTGAAGCTTTCTTT. The chain is encoded by TRBV6-5 joined to TRBJ1-1; perhaps TRBD1 is the D gene, with 5 bases matching. V is cut by 0 bases and J by 5 bases, and the space between the germline ends is 7 bases. Inclusive of the bounding cysteine and phenylalanine, the CDR3 is 13 residues long. Only CDR3 DNA is held: 39 bases, read in frame from base 1. CDR1 and CDR2 are read off the germline V gene as MNHEY and SVGAGI.